Listed below are T cell receptor beta chains from one sample, sequenced in a study of early stage breast cancer tumors. TCRdb keeps only in-frame clones here, not all; method: immunoSEQ multiplex PCR. The profile shows over 40,000 clones, around 80% of them singletons. The sample taken for sequencing was blood. The origin of the receptors is a person aged 40 to 49 with breast cancer. The CDR3 runs from the conserved cysteine through the conserved F or W. Each record gives: clone size, D gene, J gene, V gene, CDR3 protein. The D gene is left open where the match is weak. A clone size is listed for some rows: how often the clone was seen (once, few, many), or a class if it is expanded.

>-|-|TRBJ2-3|TRBV7-2
CASRPTGISTDTQYF
>-|-|TRBJ1-2|TRBV5-4
CASSPGLGGYTF
>-|-|TRBJ2-3|TRBV4-1
CASSPPWGTDTQYF
>-|TRBD2|TRBJ2-3|TRBV27
CASSGLEGNSQYF
>-|-|TRBJ2-3|TRBV15
CATSLTNPTQSTDTQYF
>-|-|TRBJ1-2|TRBV6-6
CASSYSRPVYGYTF
>-|-|TRBJ1-4|TRBV30
CAWSVLLGLDEKLFF
>once|TRBD1|TRBJ1-4|TRBV5-4
CASSASTGQGREKLFF
>-|-|TRBJ2-3|TRBV9
CASSVADTQYF
>-|TRBD2|TRBJ2-7|TRBV18
CASSPGTSGRYEQYF